This TCR beta chain was identified in a study of control samples from healthy donors and cancer patients. Here immunoSEQ multiplex PCR was the method, and the copy in TCRdb shows in-frame clones only, minus some. Among 100,000 to 150,000 clones listed, roughly nine tenths were seen once. The CDR3 sequence is 16 residues long. The germline V gene has CDR1 KGHSH and CDR2 LQKENI. With 1 base removed from V and 0 bases from J, the gap between germline ends came to 10 bases. Sequenced sample: PBMCs. This TCR came from a man aged 45-65 years with head and neck cancer. This chain connects TRBV18 to TRBJ2-1; D remains ambiguous. The CDR3 DNA sequence: TGTGCCAGCTCACCACGAGGTCAGAGCTCCTACAATGAGCAGTTCTTC. Its protein product is CASSPRGQSSYNEQFF.